What follows are 21 T cell receptor beta chains derived from one specimen sequenced in a study of blood T cell repertoires in COVID-19. Libraries were prepared by immunoSEQ multiplex PCR; TCRdb keeps only in-frame clonotypes and omits some of them. The table has about 280,000 clones, about 90% seen once. Sequencing used peripheral blood. Receptor source: a woman younger than 45 who had recovered from COVID-19.

The rearrangement links TRBV4-3 to TRBJ1-2; D unresolved. This CDR3 region has 14 residues. Per the germline V gene, CDR1 is LGHNA and CDR2 is YSLEER. Between the trimmed V and J ends, which lost 0 bases and 5 bases, there was a span of 10 bases. Here the CDR3 DNA reads TGCGCCAGCAGCCAAGATGGGCTTCGATATGGCTACACCTTC. It encodes CASSQDGLRYGYTF.

This sequence joins TRBV5-6 and TRBJ2-6; tentatively, D is TRBD2 (5 bases). Germline lookup yields CDR1 SGHDT and CDR2 YYEEEE. This CDR3 region has 16 residues. Trimming shortened V by 4 bases and J by 4 bases, and 15 bases separated the two germline ends. The CDR3 DNA follows: TGTGCCAGCAGCCCTGGGTGGGGAGCCGGGGCCAACGTCCTGACTTTC. Protein sequence: CASSPGWGAGANVLTF.

The CDR3 DNA follows: TGTGCCAGTAGCACGCGGGCCACCGCTAACTATGGCTACACCTTC. The encoded protein is CASSTRATANYGYTF. The rearrangement links TRBV19 to TRBJ1-2; the D is unclear. The CDR3 contains 15 residues. The V end lost 6 bases, the J end lost 0 bases, and 14 bases lay between the germline ends. The germline gives CDR1 LNHDA, CDR2 SQIVND (reference sequence).

The rearrangement links TRBV6-5 to TRBJ2-7; D gene unclear. From germline, CDR1 is MNHEY and CDR2 SVGAGI. Trimming removed 6 bases at V and 3 bases at J, with 12 bases between. This CDR3 has 13 residues. The CDR3: CASSPSLVYEQYF. CDR3 in DNA: TGTGCCAGCAGCCCCTCTTTAGTCTACGAGCAGTACTTC.

This chain links TRBV3-1 (or the pseudogene TRBV3-2) with TRBJ2-2; TRBD2 matches at 8 bases. The CDR3 sequence is 16 residues long. CDR1 is LGHDT and CDR2 is YNNKEL in the germline V gene (reference sequence). The V and J ends lost 4 bases and 5 bases, in that order; junction bases with no gene match: 9. The CDR3 sequence is CASSLPTSVVTGELFF. CDR3 nucleotide sequence: TGTGCCAGCAGCCTACCGACTAGCGTGGTAACCGGGGAGCTGTTTTTT.

V and J are TRBV7-2 and TRBJ2-7; a possible D gene is TRBD1 (6 bases). This CDR3 is 14 amino acids long. The ends were cut back, 5 bases at V and 5 bases at J, with 16 bases in the middle. CDR1 SGHTA and CDR2 FQGNSA come from the germline V gene. The CDR3 protein is CASSRNRALNEQYF. CDR3 nucleotide sequence: TGTGCCAGCAGCCGTAACAGGGCTTTGAACGAGCAGTACTTC.

This clone was observed once. This chain connects TRBV27 to TRBJ1-2; 9 bases are shared with TRBD1. The CDR3 has 15 residues. Germline trimming cut 6 bases from V and 6 bases from J; bases unmatched to any gene: 11. The germline gives CDR1 MNHEY, CDR2 SMNVEV (reference sequence). The DNA of the CDR3 is TGTGCCAGCAGAGACCACGGGGACAGGGCGGATGGCTACACCTTC. This encodes CASRDHGDRADGYTF.

The gene calls are TRBV29-1 and TRBJ2-7; 7 bases are shared with TRBD1. V was pared by 3 bases and J by 1 base, with 3 bases of the junction left unmatched. Germline lookup yields CDR1 SQVTM and CDR2 ANQGSEA. This CDR3 spans 13 amino acids. The CDR3 sequence is CSVETGYSYEQYF. The CDR3, as DNA: TGCAGCGTTGAGACAGGGTATTCCTACGAGCAGTACTTC.

V and J are TRBV5-4 and TRBJ2-1; D is uncertain. Between the trimmed V and J ends, which lost 0 bases and 8 bases, there was a span of 15 bases. Germline V lookup: CDR1 SGHNT, CDR2 YYREEE (reference sequence). This CDR3 has 15 residues. Written as DNA, the CDR3 is TGTGCCAGCAGCTTGGAGCGTTCTGGCCTACATGAGCAGTTCTTC. Translation: CASSLERSGLHEQFF. Full variable domain (outside the CDR3, taken from reference TRBV5-4 and TRBJ2-1): ETGVTQSPTHLIKTRGQQVTLRCSSQSGHNTVSWYQQALGQGPQFIFQYYREEENGRGNFPPRFSGLQFPNYSSELNVNALELDDSALYLCASSLERSGLHEQFFGPGTRLTVL.

The rearrangement links TRBV3-1 (or the pseudogene TRBV3-2) to TRBJ2-7, with 10 positions matching TRBD2. This CDR3 region has 20 residues. Germline V gene data show CDR1 as LGHDT and CDR2 as YNNKEL (reference sequence). V lost 4 bases to trimming and J lost 3 bases; unmatched junction nucleotides: 21. CDR3: CASSLIKMAAGGTFFYEQYF. The CDR3 region has the DNA TGTGCCAGCAGCCTGATCAAGATGGCAGCGGGAGGGACTTTTTTCTACGAGCAGTACTTC.

This clone was seen once. V usage is TRBV7-9 and J usage is TRBJ2-2; 7 bases align to TRBD2. V dropped 0 bases and J dropped 4; count of bases not matched to a gene: 2. The length of the CDR3 is 15 residues. The germline CDR1 and CDR2 sequences are SEHNR and FQNEAQ (reference sequence). The CDR3 here is CASSLAGGLTGELFF. The CDR3 DNA follows: TGTGCCAGCAGCTTAGCGGGAGGGCTCACCGGGGAGCTGTTTTTT.

This CDR3 reads CASSFGGYTDTQYF. In DNA, the CDR3 is TGTGCCAGCAGCTTTGGAGGATACACAGATACGCAGTATTTT. The chain links TRBV5-4 to TRBJ2-3, with D possibly matching TRBD2 (5 bases). Germline V CDR1 and CDR2: SGHNT, YYREEE (reference sequence). Trimming cost V 2 bases and J 2 bases, with 9 bases left between them. The CDR3 extends over 14 amino acids.

Worth noting for this clone: One end of the junction varies from germline; a read error may be responsible. The V call is TRBV7-7, the J call TRBJ2-5; 7 nucleotides agree with TRBD2. Germline V gene sequence: CDR1 SSHAT, CDR2 FNYEAQ (reference sequence). The CDR3 consists of 17 residues. The CDR3 bases are TGTGCTAGCAGCTTAGTCTCCAGCGGGACCTTGGGGGAGACCCAGTACTTC. It translates to CASSLVSSGTLGETQYF.

The rearrangement links TRBV27 to TRBJ2-1, with TRBD2 as a possible D gene (6 bases). V lost 5 bases and J 0 bases, leaving 8 bases between the germline ends. Germline values: CDR1 MNHEY, CDR2 SMNVEV (reference sequence). The CDR3 runs to 14 residues. CDR3 DNA: TGTGCCAGCAGTATAGCGGACTCCTACAATGAGCAGTTCTTC. Protein: CASSIADSYNEQFF.

The chain joins TRBV4-2 to TRBJ2-7, with D maybe TRBD1 (5 bases). V lost 2 bases, J lost 12 bases, and 17 bases lay in between. This CDR3 has 13 amino acids. The germline CDR1 and CDR2 sequences are LGHNA and YNFKEQ. The CDR3 region has the DNA TGTGCCAGCAGCCAATCTCGTTACAGGTGGGGGTACTTC. Translating gives CASSQSRYRWGYF.

V and J are TRBV6-6 and TRBJ1-1, with D unclear. The CDR3 totals 12 residues. V lost 5 bases, J lost 5 bases, and 9 bases lay in between. The germline V gene has CDR1 MNHNY and CDR2 SVGAGI (reference sequence). The CDR3 region is CASSTPSTEAFF. CDR3 DNA sequence: TGTGCCAGCAGTACTCCATCGACTGAAGCTTTCTTT.

The rearrangement links TRBV6-6 to TRBJ2-3; 8 bases agree with TRBD2. The CDR3 is made up of 16 amino acids. Per the germline V gene, CDR1 is MNHNY and CDR2 is SVGAGI (reference sequence). The ends lost 0 bases at V and 0 bases at J; junction bases unmatched: 2. The CDR3 DNA follows: TGTGCCAGCAGTTACTCTAGCGGGGTGAGCACAGATACGCAGTATTTT. Translating gives CASSYSSGVSTDTQYF.

The chain recombines TRBV27 with TRBJ2-3; 10 bases match TRBD2. CDR3 length: 13 residues. Per the germline V gene, CDR1 is MNHEY and CDR2 is SMNVEV (reference sequence). V trimming: 5 bases; J trimming: 6 bases; junction bases outside the gene matches: 2. The CDR3 loop reads CASSPSGSDTQYF. The DNA for the CDR3 is TGTGCCAGCAGTCCTAGCGGGAGTGATACGCAGTATTTT.

The count of this clone is one. The V call is TRBV11-2, the J call TRBJ1-6; 10 bases match TRBD1. CDR3 size: 15 residues. The V segment lost 0 bases and the J segment 9 bases; nucleotides outside the gene matches: 2. Germline CDR1 SGHAT, CDR2 FQNNGV. This CDR3 is CASSLDRTGGSPLHF. CDR3 nucleotide sequence: TGTGCCAGCAGCTTAGATAGGACAGGGGGTTCACCCCTCCACTTT.

There are a few counts of this clone. Other DNA sequences in this specimen translate into the identical CDR3. The chain recombines TRBV12-3 or TRBV12-4 with TRBJ1-2; D is undetermined. The CDR3 totals 13 residues. Deletions cut 1 base from V and 4 bases from J, with 7 bases between. The DNA of the CDR3 is TGTGCCAGCAGTTTAGGGCGGTCCTATGGCTACACCTTC. Translating it yields CASSLGRSYGYTF.

The gene calls are TRBV28 and TRBJ2-7, with 10 bases that match TRBD2. The germline V gene encodes CDR1 MDHEN and CDR2 SYDVKM. V trimming: 2 bases; J trimming: 4 bases; junction bases outside the gene matches: 11. The CDR3 spans 17 residues. The CDR3 DNA reads as TGTGCCAGCAGTTTAAGGACTAGCGGCCTTAAACTTTACGAGCAGTACTTC. Translating it yields CASSLRTSGLKLYEQYF.